This passage covers 25 T cell receptor beta chains from one sample sequenced in a study of blood T cell repertoires in COVID-19. Generated by immunoSEQ multiplex PCR, the TCRdb table keeps only in-frame clones and is missing some. The sample lists approximately 100,000 clones, about 90% occurring once. Input material: peripheral blood. The receptors stem from a woman in her thirties with acute or convalescent COVID-19.

Note on this clone: The junction differs from germline at one of its ends, possibly a read error. The chain uses TRBV6-4 and TRBJ2-2; D is possibly TRBD1 (6 bases). Germline V CDR1 and CDR2: MRHNA, SNTAGT. The CDR3 length is 16 residues. The CDR3 is CASSDSGTTNTGELFF. CDR3 in DNA: TGTGCCAGCAGCGACTCCGGGACAACAAACACCGGGGAGCTGTTTTTT.

This clone appeared a single time. This chain connects TRBV2 to TRBJ1-5, with 9 bases fitting TRBD1. CDR1 and CDR2 from the germline V gene are SNHLY and FYNNEI. With 6 bases clipped from V and 6 bases from J, the junction kept 9 bases outside the gene matches. The CDR3 covers 15 residues. CDR3: CASRPGTGTGQPQHF. DNA of the CDR3: TGTGCCAGCAGACCCGGGACAGGGACTGGTCAGCCCCAGCATTTT.

The genes are TRBV6-5 and TRBJ1-1; the D gene is possibly TRBD1 (5 bases). Germline-derived CDR1 and CDR2 are MNHEY and SVGAGI. V dropped 5 bases and J dropped 7 bases, with 5 bases sitting between them. CDR3 length equals 10 residues. The CDR3 nucleotides are TGTGCCAGCAGTAGGGGTGAAGCTTTCTTT. It translates to CASSRGEAFF.

The J gene is TRBJ2-7, the V gene TRBV4-1, with a tentative D call TRBD1 (6 bases). The V gene's germline CDR1 is MGHRA and CDR2 YSYEKL. V was cut by 1 base and J by 6 bases, with 10 bases left in between. This CDR3 spans 13 amino acids. In nucleotides, the CDR3 is TGCGCCAGCAGCCAAGCTACAGGGAGCGAGCAGTACTTC. Its translation: CASSQATGSEQYF.

The CDR3 loop reads CASSALYGYTF. The DNA of the CDR3 is TGTGCCAGCAGCGCCCTTTATGGCTACACCTTC. This sequence joins TRBV9 and TRBJ1-2, with D unclear. Germline V gene data show CDR1 as SGDLS and CDR2 as YYNGEE. The CDR3 spans 11 residues. V lost 3 bases, J lost 5 bases, and 5 bases lay in between.

The V and J genes are TRBV19 and TRBJ1-4; 7 bases map to TRBD1. Germline CDR1 is LNHDA and CDR2 is SQIVND (reference sequence). The CDR3 length is 18 residues. The trim removed 5 bases at V and 0 bases at J, leaving 12 bases unmatched. The CDR3 here is CASSSRQGSSATNEKLFF. CDR3 DNA sequence: TGTGCCAGTAGTTCCCGACAGGGTTCGAGTGCAACTAATGAAAAACTGTTTTTT.

The chain couples TRBV5-1 to TRBJ1-1; D possibly corresponds to TRBD1 (5 bases). V gave up 3 bases and J gave up 1 base, with 13 bases separating them. Germline values: CDR1 SGHRS, CDR2 YFSETQ. The CDR3 runs 15 residues. The CDR3 spells CASSSLGGANTEAFF. In DNA form, the CDR3 reads TGCGCCAGCAGCTCCCTAGGAGGGGCGAACACTGAAGCTTTCTTT.

CDR3 DNA: TGTGCCAGCAGCCAAGCCAGCGGGGGGGCATTTGAGCAGTTCTTC. It codes for CASSQASGGAFEQFF. This chain joins TRBV14 and TRBJ2-1; 10 bases are shared with TRBD2. Germline trimming cut 1 base from V and 9 bases from J; bases unmatched to any gene: 6. Germline V gene sequence: CDR1 SGHDN, CDR2 FVKESK. This CDR3 spans 15 amino acids.

The V call is TRBV2, the J call TRBJ1-5; 8 positions match TRBD1. V was pared by 6 bases and J by 1 base, with 5 bases of the junction left unmatched. The CDR3 covers 15 residues. Per germline, CDR1 SNHLY and CDR2 FYNNEI. CDR3 in amino acids: CASRDRDQSNQPQHF. In nucleotides, the CDR3 is TGTGCCAGCAGGGACAGGGATCAGAGCAATCAGCCCCAGCATTTT. The complete variable domain, with remaining parts taken from reference TRBV2 and TRBJ1-5, reads EPEVTQTPSHQVTQMGQEVILRCVPISNHLYFYWYRQILGQKVEFLVSFYNNEISEKSEIFDDQFSVERPDGSNFTLKIRSTKLEDSAMYFCASRDRDQSNQPQHFGDGTRLSIL.

This clone has only one observation. V gene TRBV12-3 or TRBV12-4 combines with J gene TRBJ1-2; D remains unclear. The CDR3 contains 12 residues. Trimming stripped 6 bases from V and 7 bases from J, with 12 bases between. The CDR3 DNA follows: TGTGCCAGCAGCCCCCGAGGGCCTGGCTACACCTTC. Amino acids: CASSPRGPGYTF.

The V gene is TRBV29-1, the J gene TRBJ2-1; 14 bases are shared with TRBD2. Germline V gene sequence: CDR1 SQVTM, CDR2 ANQGSEA. V was clipped by 1 base and J by 6 bases; unmatched bases: 5. CDR3 length: 16 residues. The CDR3 loop is CSVEGGLAGEPNEQFF. The CDR3 DNA sequence: TGCAGCGTTGAAGGGGGACTAGCGGGGGAACCCAATGAGCAGTTCTTC.

The J gene is TRBJ2-7, the V gene TRBV6-5; a possible D gene is TRBD2 (5 bases). This CDR3 contains 13 residues. The ends were cut back, 6 bases at V and 7 bases at J, with 16 bases in the middle. In germline, CDR1 is MNHEY, CDR2 SVGAGI. The CDR3 nucleotides read TGTGCCAGCAGCCGGACCGGACTGGGAGAGCAGTACTTC. Amino acid sequence: CASSRTGLGEQYF.

This chain joins TRBV28 and TRBJ1-6; D not resolved. This CDR3 is 15 amino acids long. V was trimmed by 6 bases and J by 8 bases, leaving 17 bases between them. Per germline, CDR1 MDHEN and CDR2 SYDVKM. The CDR3 coding sequence is TGTGCCAGCAGCTTGCCCCACTTCGGGGATTCACCCCTCCACTTT. Its translation: CASSLPHFGDSPLHF.

Comment on this clone: At the DNA level, this CDR3 is encoded by other sequences in the same sample as well. The chain employs TRBV5-1 and TRBJ2-1; D gene unclear. The CDR3 has 13 amino acids. Trimming removed 0 bases from V and 4 bases from J, with 5 bases in between. Germline-derived CDR1 and CDR2 are SGHRS and YFSETQ. The CDR3 DNA reads as TGCGCCAGCAGCTTGGACAGTTACAATGAGCAGTTCTTC. Translating gives CASSLDSYNEQFF. The full variable domain, completed using reference TRBV5-1 and TRBJ2-1, is KAGVTQTPRYLIKTRGQQVTLSCSPISGHRSVSWYQQTPGQGLQFLFEYFSETQRNKGNFPGRFSGRQFSNSRSEMNVSTLELGDSALYLCASSLDSYNEQFFGPGTRLTVL.

This clone was observed once. The gene calls are TRBV6-4 and TRBJ2-6; D is perhaps TRBD2 (6 bases). The CDR3 spans 16 residues. Germline CDR1 and CDR2: MRHNA and SNTAGT. V was shortened by 0 bases and J by 1 base, with 7 bases between the two germline ends. As DNA, the CDR3 is TGTGCCAGCAGTGACTCAGGAGGGTCTGGGGCCAACGTCCTGACTTTC. Its protein product is CASSDSGGSGANVLTF.

The chain recombines TRBV19 with TRBJ1-6, with TRBD1 as a possible D gene (5 bases). This CDR3 has 14 residues. V gave up 10 bases and J gave up 8 bases, with 18 bases separating them. The V gene's germline CDR1 is LNHDA and CDR2 SQIVND (reference sequence). CDR3 in amino acids: CATRLGGMDSPLHF. The CDR3 DNA follows: TGTGCCACTCGACTGGGGGGGATGGATTCACCCCTCCACTTT.

The genes are TRBV19 and TRBJ1-5; the D is unclear. In germline, CDR1 is LNHDA, CDR2 SQIVND (reference sequence). The V gene lost 7 bases and the J gene lost 6 bases, with 16 bases spanning the gap. CDR3 length: 14 amino acids. The CDR3 region is CASKIPDTSQPQHF. The DNA of the CDR3 is TGTGCCAGTAAGATACCTGACACGAGTCAGCCCCAGCATTTT.

V is TRBV20-1 and J is TRBJ1-2; 9 nucleotides line up with TRBD1. V shed 3 bases, J shed 6 bases, and the junction held 8 bases outside the gene matches. The CDR3 totals 14 residues. Per germline, CDR1 DFQATT and CDR2 SNEGSKA (reference sequence). For the CDR3, the DNA is TGCAGTGCTAGTTCGACAGGGGGAAGGGATGGCTACACCTTC. It yields the protein CSASSTGGRDGYTF.

This clone has a single count. CDR3 sequence reads: CASSGTGVSYEQYF. As DNA, the CDR3 is TGTGCCAGCAGCGGGACAGGGGTCTCCTACGAGCAGTACTTC. The V call is TRBV27, the J call TRBJ2-7; the match to TRBD1 covers 10 bases. V was clipped by 6 bases and J by 0 bases; unmatched bases: 2. The CDR3 is 14 residues long. CDR1 is MNHEY and CDR2 is SMNVEV in the germline V gene (reference sequence).

The V call is TRBV2, the J call TRBJ2-3, with D tentatively TRBD2 (5 bases). The CDR3 contains 12 residues. Per germline, CDR1 SNHLY and CDR2 FYNNEI. The V end lost 8 bases, the J end lost 9 bases, and 15 bases lay between the germline ends. This CDR3 is CASLIQAGTQYF. CDR3 sequence (DNA): TGTGCCAGCCTCATCCAGGCGGGCACGCAGTATTTT.

This clone occurred a few times. This sequence joins TRBV1 and TRBJ1-4. TRBV1 is termed a pseudogene. The CDR3 sequence is 14 residues long. The CDR3, as DNA: TGCACCGACCGGGGGAGGGTCCTAAATGAAAAACTGTTTTTT. Its protein is CTDRGRVLNEKLFF.

The chain has TRBV7-2 and TRBJ2-7; 7 bases fit TRBD2. Germline-derived CDR1 and CDR2 are SGHTA and FQGNSA. V shed 8 bases and J 2 bases; nucleotides not matched to a gene: 6. This CDR3 spans 13 amino acids. The CDR3 loop reads CASRPGGTYEQYF. DNA for the CDR3: TGTGCCAGCCGCCCGGGGGGAACCTACGAGCAGTACTTC.

V usage is TRBV19 and J usage is TRBJ2-1, with 8 bases matching TRBD1. Germline V gene lookup returns CDR1 LNHDA and CDR2 SQIVND (reference sequence). V dropped 4 bases and J dropped 3; count of bases not matched to a gene: 5. The CDR3 extends over 15 amino acids. CDR3 DNA: TGTGCCAGTAGTAGGGACAGGCGTTACTACAATGAGCAGTTCTTC. Its protein product is CASSRDRRYYNEQFF.

The chain combines TRBV4-2 with TRBJ1-1; D not resolved. The CDR3 has 15 residues. Germline CDR1 is LGHNA and CDR2 is YNFKEQ. Trimming took 5 bases from V and 10 from J, leaving 23 bases between them. The CDR3 DNA reads as TGTGCCAGCAGCTCATCTGAGGGCCAGGACGATGTAGCTTTCTTT. Its translation is CASSSSEGQDDVAFF.

The chain is built from TRBV5-1 and TRBJ1-1; the match to TRBD1 covers 7 bases. The CDR3 loop spans 15 amino acids. The ends lost 0 bases at V and 2 bases at J; junction bases unmatched: 4. CDR1 and CDR2 (germline): SGHRS, YFSETQ. CDR3 loop: CASSLEGQTNTEAFF. The CDR3 nucleotides are TGCGCCAGCAGCTTGGAGGGACAGACAAACACTGAAGCTTTCTTT.